A single sample is the source of the 28 T cell receptor beta chains below, sequenced in a study of T cell changes during pregnancy in multiple sclerosis. Only in-frame clones appear in the TCRdb table, and some are missing; sequencing was by immunoSEQ multiplex PCR. This table holds approximately 13,000 clones, about nine tenths found once. The sample was CD8+ T cells from peripheral blood mononuclear cells, taken after pregnancy. The receptors were gathered from a female donor in good health, enrolled as a control in a pregnancy study.

The gene calls are TRBV7-6 and TRBJ2-5, with 9 bases matching TRBD1. Germline trimming cut 5 bases from V and 7 bases from J; bases unmatched to any gene: 11. Germline V lookup: CDR1 SGHVS, CDR2 FNYEAQ. The CDR3 spans 15 residues. CDR3 amino acids: CASSTTGGDGGTQYF. CDR3 DNA: TGTGCCAGCAGCACGACAGGGGGGGACGGAGGGACCCAGTACTTC. Combining the CDR3 with reference TRBV7-6 and TRBJ2-5 gives the whole variable domain GAGVSQSPRYKVTKRGQDVALRCDPISGHVSLYWYRQALGQGPEFLTYFNYEAQQDKSGLPNDRFSAERPEGSISTLTIQRTEQRDSAMYRCASSTTGGDGGTQYFGPGTRLLVL.

This chain connects TRBV25-1 to TRBJ2-1; D is possibly TRBD2 (6 bases). Trimming left V 1 base short and J 3 bases short, with 10 bases between. Germline V gene lookup returns CDR1 MGHDK and CDR2 SYGVNS. There are 15 residues in the CDR3. The CDR3 sequence is CASSEWGEYYNEQFF. Written as DNA, the CDR3 is TGTGCCAGCAGTGAATGGGGGGAGTACTACAATGAGCAGTTCTTC. The full variable domain, with the rest looked up from reference TRBV25-1 and TRBJ2-1, is EADIYQTPRYLVIGTGKKITLECSQTMGHDKMYWYQQDPGMELHLIHYSYGVNSTEKGDLSSESTVSRIRTEHFPLTLESARPSHTSQYLCASSEWGEYYNEQFFGPGTRLTVL.

This clone was counted a few times. The chain carries TRBV11-2 and TRBJ2-5, with a weak D call TRBD2 (5 bases). Trimming pared 0 bases from V and 9 bases from J, leaving 11 bases between. CDR1 is SGHAT and CDR2 is FQNNGV in the germline V gene. The CDR3 has 13 amino acids. The CDR3 loop is CASSLETPGAQYF. The CDR3 nucleotides read TGTGCCAGCAGCTTAGAAACACCCGGGGCCCAGTACTTC.

The chain is built from TRBV9 and TRBJ1-6, with 9 bases lining up with TRBD1. The germline gives CDR1 SGDLS, CDR2 YYNGEE. The CDR3 loop spans 16 amino acids. The J segment lost 5 bases and the V segment lost 0 bases, leaving 3 bases of the junction unmatched. The CDR3, as DNA: TGTGCCAGCAGCGTAGGAGGACAGGGGAATAATTCACCCCTCCACTTT. Its translation is CASSVGGQGNNSPLHF.

The gene calls are TRBV4-1 and TRBJ1-1; D is perhaps TRBD1 (5 bases). The CDR3 has 16 amino acids. The V gene's germline CDR1 is MGHRA and CDR2 YSYEKL. V lost 3 bases, J lost 0 bases, and 14 bases lay in between. Here the CDR3 reads CASSQNNRRMNTEAFF. Here the CDR3 DNA reads TGCGCCAGCAGCCAGAATAACAGGCGAATGAACACTGAAGCTTTCTTT.

In its sample, this clone was seen a few times. This rearrangement joins TRBV13 to TRBJ2-5, with TRBD2 as a possible D gene (5 bases). Germline CDR1 is PRHDT and CDR2 is FYEKMQ (reference sequence). The CDR3 contains 14 residues. V lost 0 bases, J lost 2 bases, and 7 bases lay in between. CDR3 sequence: CASSLGTRQETQYF. The CDR3 nucleotides are TGTGCCAGCAGCTTAGGAACTAGACAAGAGACCCAGTACTTC.

The V call is TRBV5-4, the J call TRBJ1-2; TRBD1 might be the D (5 bases). V shed 4 bases and J shed 5 bases, with 9 bases lying between them. The CDR3 spans 12 residues. CDR1 is SGHNT, CDR2 YYREEE, per germline (reference sequence). The CDR3 reads CASSPDSYGYTF. Written as DNA, the CDR3 is TGTGCCAGCAGCCCTGACAGTTATGGCTACACCTTC.

This sequence joins TRBV27 and TRBJ1-2; tentatively, D is TRBD1 (5 bases). The V and J ends lost 2 bases and 5 bases respectively, with 12 bases between them. The CDR3 length is 14 residues. Germline CDR1 and CDR2: MNHEY and SMNVEV (reference sequence). CDR3 amino acids: CASSLVGGSYGYTF. CDR3 DNA: TGTGCCAGCAGTTTAGTCGGGGGGAGTTATGGCTACACCTTC.

The chain links TRBV6-4 to TRBJ2-3; 10 bases line up with TRBD2. Germline CDR1 MRHNA, CDR2 SNTAGT. The CDR3 contains 14 residues. The ends lost 3 bases at V and 4 bases at J; junction bases unmatched: 1. CDR3 bases: TGTGCCAGCAGTGATCTAGCGGGAGCAGATACGCAGTATTTT. It yields the protein CASSDLAGADTQYF.

This clone is classed as medium-sized. The chain has TRBV4-1 and TRBJ1-6, with D possibly being TRBD1 (5 bases). The CDR3 is made up of 17 amino acids. Germline values: CDR1 MGHRA, CDR2 YSYEKL. V was clipped by 0 bases and J by 5 bases, with 14 bases between them. Written as DNA, the CDR3 is TGCGCCAGCAGCCAAGATCCCGAGAGGACAAATAATTCACCCCTCCACTTT. Translation: CASSQDPERTNNSPLHF.

CDR3 sequence: CASSPSEWDTQYF. CDR3 nucleotide sequence: TGCGCCAGCAGCCCCTCCGAGTGGGATACGCAGTATTTT. The chain couples TRBV4-1 to TRBJ2-3; no definite D call. The CDR3 length is 13 residues. Deletions cut 4 bases from V and 6 bases from J, with 11 bases between. From germline, CDR1 is MGHRA and CDR2 YSYEKL.

DNA for the CDR3: TGTGCCAGCAGCCAAAACCTGGGGAGCCCTAACTATGGCTACACCTTC. Translating it yields CASSQNLGSPNYGYTF. The chain links TRBV4-2 to TRBJ1-2; D not certain. V gave up 2 bases and J gave up 0 bases, with 13 bases separating them. Per germline, CDR1 LGHNA and CDR2 YNFKEQ. The CDR3 is made up of 16 amino acids.

This chain uses TRBV25-1 with TRBJ1-2; perhaps TRBD1 as D (5 bases). CDR1 is MGHDK and CDR2 is SYGVNS in the germline V gene. The CDR3 sequence is 15 residues long. Trimming shortened V by 2 bases and J by 1 base, and 11 bases separated the two germline ends. The CDR3 spells CASSEGGGINYGYTF. Here the CDR3 DNA reads TGTGCCAGCAGTGAAGGGGGGGGGATTAACTATGGCTACACCTTC.

The V and J genes are TRBV27 and TRBJ2-7; TRBD2 agrees at 13 bases. The germline CDR1 and CDR2 sequences are MNHEY and SMNVEV (reference sequence). J was trimmed by 2 bases and V by 6 bases; bases with no gene match: 4. There are 15 residues in the CDR3. The CDR3 DNA sequence: TGTGCCAGCAGGACCACTAGCGGGGGGGCCTACGAGCAGTACTTC. Translation gives CASRTTSGGAYEQYF.

This clone was found once. V is TRBV5-5 and J is TRBJ1-2; possibly TRBD1 for D (5 bases). The CDR3 has 14 amino acids. V gave up 6 bases and J gave up 0 bases, with 12 bases separating them. The germline gives CDR1 SGHKS, CDR2 YYEKEE (reference sequence). The DNA of the CDR3 is TGTGCCAGCATCGCGACAGATTCTAACTATGGCTACACCTTC. As protein: CASIATDSNYGYTF.

The genes are TRBV9 and TRBJ1-2; TRBD1 agrees at 9 bases. Germline CDR1 is SGDLS and CDR2 is YYNGEE. Losses at the gene ends were 3 bases for V and 5 bases for J; bases not matched to a gene: 11. This CDR3 has 16 residues. CDR3 residues: CASSGTGTGTPYGYTF. The CDR3 DNA sequence: TGTGCCAGCAGCGGCACCGGGACAGGGACTCCATATGGCTACACCTTC.

This chain uses TRBV27 with TRBJ1-2; D unresolved. Per the germline V gene, CDR1 is MNHEY and CDR2 is SMNVEV (reference sequence). The CDR3 length is 12 residues. With 6 bases removed from V and 4 bases from J, the gap between germline ends came to 9 bases. This CDR3 reads CASSKGAYGYTF. CDR3 DNA: TGTGCCAGCAGCAAGGGAGCCTATGGCTACACCTTC.

The V gene is TRBV5-1, the J gene TRBJ2-5; 12 nucleotides line up with TRBD2. The CDR3 sequence is 15 residues long. J gave up 4 bases and V 2 bases, and 3 bases lay outside the gene matches. Germline assignment: CDR1 SGHRS and CDR2 YFSETQ. The CDR3 loop is CASSLLAGGGETQYF. The CDR3, as DNA: TGCGCCAGCAGCTTACTAGCGGGGGGAGGAGAGACCCAGTACTTC.

The chain uses TRBV2 and TRBJ1-2; the D gene is possibly TRBD1 (6 bases). Germline-derived CDR1 and CDR2 are SNHLY and FYNNEI. The CDR3 sequence is 15 residues long. V was cut by 0 bases and J by 5 bases, with 13 bases left in between. CDR3 residues: CASSEAQGGRYGYTF. The CDR3 DNA is TGTGCCAGCAGTGAAGCGCAAGGGGGAAGGTATGGCTACACCTTC.

The chain couples TRBV29-1 to TRBJ1-1; possibly TRBD1 for D (6 bases). V gave up 6 bases and J gave up 5 bases, with 13 bases separating them. Per germline, CDR1 SQVTM and CDR2 ANQGSEA. This CDR3 contains 12 residues. The CDR3 loop is CSVVRGGTEAFF. The CDR3 bases are TGCAGCGTCGTTAGGGGGGGGACTGAAGCTTTCTTT.

The V gene is TRBV27, the J gene TRBJ2-7; tentative D call: TRBD1 (6 bases). Trimming shortened V by 2 bases and J by 5 bases, and 13 bases separated the two germline ends. The CDR3 totals 14 residues. Per the germline V gene, CDR1 is MNHEY and CDR2 is SMNVEV (reference sequence). Here the CDR3 reads CASSLTPRGDEQYF. The CDR3 nucleotides are TGTGCCAGCAGTTTAACCCCCAGGGGTGACGAGCAGTACTTC.

The rearrangement uses TRBV7-8 and TRBJ1-5, with 9 bases aligning to TRBD1. CDR3 length equals 16 residues. Germline CDR1 SGHVS, CDR2 FQNEAQ. J lost 6 bases, V lost 5 bases, and 11 bases had no gene match. Here the CDR3 DNA reads TGTGCCAGCAGCATAGAAGGGACAGGGTCTAGTCAGCCCCAGCATTTT. Encoded protein: CASSIEGTGSSQPQHF.

This chain joins TRBV11-2 and TRBJ2-7; 10 nucleotides agree with TRBD1. This CDR3 is 15 amino acids long. Trimming cost V 3 bases and J 4 bases; bases outside gene matches: 6. Germline values: CDR1 SGHAT, CDR2 FQNNGV. The CDR3 nucleotides are TGTGCCAGCAGCTTTGCGGACAGGGGGGTATACGAGCAGTACTTC. As protein: CASSFADRGVYEQYF.

The gene calls are TRBV7-6 and TRBJ2-7, with a possible D match to TRBD2 (6 bases). The CDR3 totals 16 residues. V shed 0 bases and J shed 0 bases, with 12 bases lying between them. CDR1 is SGHVS, CDR2 FNYEAQ, per germline. In DNA, the CDR3 is TGTGCCAGCAGCTTAGCTCGGGGAGGAAGCTCCTACGAGCAGTACTTC. Translated, it gives CASSLARGGSSYEQYF. Full variable domain (remainder filled in from reference TRBV7-6 and TRBJ2-7): GAGVSQSPRYKVTKRGQDVALRCDPISGHVSLYWYRQALGQGPEFLTYFNYEAQQDKSGLPNDRFSAERPEGSISTLTIQRTEQRDSAMYRCASSLARGGSSYEQYFGPGTRLTVT.

CDR3 sequence (DNA): TGTGCCAGCAGTGGAAGAGGGCGAGGTGGCTACACCTTC. It translates to CASSGRGRGGYTF. This rearrangement joins TRBV2 to TRBJ1-2, with no clear D. Looked up from germline, CDR1 is SNHLY and CDR2 is FYNNEI. CDR3 size: 13 residues. V shed 4 bases and J shed 7 bases, with 13 bases lying between them.

The genes are TRBV5-4 and TRBJ2-5; D perhaps matches TRBD1 (5 bases). CDR1 SGHNT and CDR2 YYREEE come from the germline V gene (reference sequence). The V end lost 6 bases, the J end lost 6 bases, and 18 bases lay between the germline ends. This CDR3 has 14 residues. CDR3 in DNA: TGTGCCAGCACCGCCGGCGAACAGGTGAAGACCCAGTACTTC. This translates into CASTAGEQVKTQYF.

V gene TRBV11-1 combines with J gene TRBJ2-7; 8 bases line up with TRBD2. This CDR3 is 14 amino acids long. Germline CDR1 and CDR2: SGHAT and FQDESV (reference sequence). V was clipped by 2 bases and J by 6 bases; unmatched bases: 6. CDR3: CASSLSSGNGEQYF. For the CDR3, the DNA is TGTGCCAGCAGCTTAAGTAGCGGGAACGGCGAGCAGTACTTC.

The chain joins TRBV6-5 to TRBJ1-5, with 7 bases aligning to TRBD1. Germline V gene lookup returns CDR1 MNHEY and CDR2 SVGAGI. Trimming cost V 5 bases and J 4 bases; bases outside gene matches: 5. CDR3 size: 14 residues. CDR3 coding DNA: TGTGCCAGCAGTAAAGGGGACAGTAATCAGCCCCAGCATTTT. It yields the protein CASSKGDSNQPQHF.